The 12 T cell receptor beta chains presented below share a single source sample, sequenced in a study of preoperative IRX-2 immunotherapy in early breast cancer. Treatment indicated: preoperative locoregional IRX-2 cytokine immunotherapy. The table came from immunoSEQ multiplex PCR; TCRdb's copy has only in-frame clones and leaves some out. The sample includes 60,000 or so clones, 94% seen only once; the top ten take roughly 1.5%. Sampling was carried out from a patient treated with IRX-2 immunotherapy. The receptors were sampled from a human donor with breast cancer.

The chain employs TRBV5-4 and TRBJ2-1, with D unresolved. V lost 3 bases to trimming and J lost 0 bases, with 10 bases between them. From germline, CDR1 is SGHNT and CDR2 YYREEE (reference sequence). The CDR3 length is 15 residues. The chain's CDR3 is CASSYDPSSYNEQFF. CDR3 DNA: TGTGCCAGCAGCTATGACCCTAGCTCCTACAATGAGCAGTTCTTC.

This CDR3 is CAISVGGRTDTQYF. The CDR3 nucleotides read TGTGCCATCAGTGTCGGAGGGCGCACAGATACGCAGTATTTT. The chain carries TRBV10-3 and TRBJ2-3, with TRBD2 as a possible D gene (6 bases). Looked up from germline, CDR1 is ENHRY and CDR2 is SYGVKD. V was pared by 4 bases and J by 1 base, with 9 bases between. This CDR3 is built from 14 residues.

The chain combines TRBV15 with TRBJ1-1; unclear D gene. V was pared by 1 base and J by 1 base, with 10 bases between. In germline, CDR1 is LNHNV, CDR2 YYDKDF (reference sequence). The CDR3 contains 15 residues. CDR3 DNA sequence: TGTGCCACCAGCAGAGCTCGGACGGGGAACACTGAAGCTTTCTTT. Its translation is CATSRARTGNTEAFF.

The rearrangement links TRBV19 to TRBJ2-1, with 10 positions matching TRBD2. The CDR3 runs 14 residues. V was clipped by 7 bases and J by 6 bases; unmatched bases: 6. Germline-derived CDR1 and CDR2 are LNHDA and SQIVND (reference sequence). CDR3 DNA sequence: TGTGCCAGTACCTGGACTAGCGGTAGCAATGAGCAGTTCTTC. Translation gives CASTWTSGSNEQFF.

This chain joins TRBV27 and TRBJ2-5; 8 positions agree with TRBD1. The length of the CDR3 is 13 residues. The germline V gene encodes CDR1 MNHEY and CDR2 SMNVEV (reference sequence). The V and J ends lost 6 bases and 4 bases, in that order; junction bases with no gene match: 4. This CDR3 reads CASSSQGVETQYF. CDR3 coding DNA: TGTGCCAGCAGCTCACAGGGGGTAGAGACCCAGTACTTC.

This chain links TRBV18 with TRBJ1-1, with 11 bases that match TRBD1. Unmatched junction bases numbered 7, after V lost 3 bases and J lost 1 base. Germline assignment: CDR1 KGHSH and CDR2 LQKENI. The CDR3 runs 17 residues. The CDR3, as DNA: TGTGCCAGCTCACCTCAGGGACAGGGGGTAACGAACACTGAAGCTTTCTTT. Its protein is CASSPQGQGVTNTEAFF.

This clone was seen just once. The V and J genes are TRBV18 and TRBJ2-7, with 8 bases fitting TRBD1. The germline V gene encodes CDR1 KGHSH and CDR2 LQKENI. V lost 3 bases to trimming and J lost 0 bases; unmatched junction nucleotides: 7. This CDR3 is 16 amino acids long. The CDR3 loop is CASSPLTGVSSYEQYF. CDR3 nucleotide sequence: TGTGCCAGCTCACCCCTGACAGGGGTAAGCTCCTACGAGCAGTACTTC.

The chain recombines TRBV10-3 with TRBJ1-1, with TRBD1 as a possible D gene (5 bases). With 5 bases removed from V and 8 bases from J, the gap between germline ends came to 15 bases. The germline gives CDR1 ENHRY, CDR2 SYGVKD. The length of the CDR3 is 13 residues. The CDR3 region has the DNA TGTGCCATCAGTCGGGGACGGGAACCCGAAGCTTTCTTT. Protein sequence: CAISRGREPEAFF.

This chain connects TRBV20-1 to TRBJ2-7; unclear D gene. Trimming took off 3 bases at V and 9 bases at J, with 9 bases between the two ends. CDR3 length: 10 residues. Looked up from germline, CDR1 is DFQATT and CDR2 is SNEGSKA (reference sequence). The CDR3 bases are TGCAGTGCTAGGTTGGCGGTGCAGTACTTC. Residues: CSARLAVQYF.

This chain joins TRBV5-4 and TRBJ2-5; D not certain. The CDR3 has 15 amino acids. Germline CDR1 SGHNT, CDR2 YYREEE (reference sequence). V lost 4 bases and J lost 4, with 17 bases in between. Here the CDR3 reads CASSPGGVGRETQYF. CDR3 in DNA: TGTGCCAGCAGCCCTGGTGGGGTTGGGCGAGAGACCCAGTACTTC.

The chain carries TRBV28 and TRBJ2-2, with 7 bases lining up with TRBD2. There are 18 residues in the CDR3. V shed 5 bases and J 2 bases; nucleotides not matched to a gene: 14. Germline values: CDR1 MDHEN, CDR2 SYDVKM. The CDR3 DNA is TGTGCCAGCAGTGCTCAAATGGGGCGGGGGAGAAACACCGGGGAGCTGTTTTTT. It encodes CASSAQMGRGRNTGELFF.

V usage is TRBV14 and J usage is TRBJ1-1, with unresolved D. The germline CDR1 and CDR2 sequences are SGHDN and FVKESK. Trimming removed 0 bases from V and 3 bases from J, with 8 bases in between. This CDR3 spans 14 amino acids. As DNA, the CDR3 is TGTGCCAGCAGCCAAGATCTCACACACACTGAAGCTTTCTTT. Protein sequence: CASSQDLTHTEAFF.